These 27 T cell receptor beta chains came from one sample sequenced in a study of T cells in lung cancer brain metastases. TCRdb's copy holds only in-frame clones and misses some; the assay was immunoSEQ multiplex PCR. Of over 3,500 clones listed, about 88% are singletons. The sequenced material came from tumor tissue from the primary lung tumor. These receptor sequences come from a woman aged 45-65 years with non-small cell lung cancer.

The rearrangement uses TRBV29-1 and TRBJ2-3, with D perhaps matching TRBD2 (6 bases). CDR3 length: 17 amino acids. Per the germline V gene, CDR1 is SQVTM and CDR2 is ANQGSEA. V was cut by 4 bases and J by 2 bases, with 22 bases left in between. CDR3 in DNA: TGCAGCGTTGCAACGACTAGTGGGAGACTGAACACAGATACGCAGTATTTT. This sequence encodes CSVATTSGRLNTDTQYF.

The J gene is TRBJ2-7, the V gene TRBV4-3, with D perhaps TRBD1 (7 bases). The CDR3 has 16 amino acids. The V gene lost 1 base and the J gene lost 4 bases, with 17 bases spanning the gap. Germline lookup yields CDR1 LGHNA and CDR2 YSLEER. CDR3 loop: CASSQGAAGQSYEQYF. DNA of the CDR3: TGCGCCAGCAGCCAAGGGGCCGCGGGACAGAGTTACGAGCAGTACTTC.

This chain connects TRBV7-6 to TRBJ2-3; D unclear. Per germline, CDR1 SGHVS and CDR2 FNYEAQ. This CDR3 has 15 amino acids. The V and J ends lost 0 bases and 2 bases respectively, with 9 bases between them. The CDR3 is CASSLARTLTDTQYF. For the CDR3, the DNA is TGTGCCAGCAGCTTAGCCAGGACCCTCACAGATACGCAGTATTTT.

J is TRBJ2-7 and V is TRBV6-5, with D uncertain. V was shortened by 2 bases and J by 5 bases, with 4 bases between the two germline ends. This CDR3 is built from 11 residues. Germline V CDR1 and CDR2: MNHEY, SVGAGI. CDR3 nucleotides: TGTGCCAGCAGTTACGACGACGAGCAGTACTTC. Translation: CASSYDDEQYF.

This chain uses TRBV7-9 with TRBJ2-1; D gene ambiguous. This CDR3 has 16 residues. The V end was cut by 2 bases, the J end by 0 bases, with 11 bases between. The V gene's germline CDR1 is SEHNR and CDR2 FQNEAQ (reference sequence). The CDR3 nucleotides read TGTGCCAGCAGCTTACGATCCCACAGCTCCTACAATGAGCAGTTCTTC. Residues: CASSLRSHSSYNEQFF.

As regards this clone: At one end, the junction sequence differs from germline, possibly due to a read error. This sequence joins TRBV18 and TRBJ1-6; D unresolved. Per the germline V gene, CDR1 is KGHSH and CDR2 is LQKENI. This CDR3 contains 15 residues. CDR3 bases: TGTGTCAGCTCACTAAAACCGAATGGGGATTCACCCCTCCACTTT. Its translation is CVSSLKPNGDSPLHF.

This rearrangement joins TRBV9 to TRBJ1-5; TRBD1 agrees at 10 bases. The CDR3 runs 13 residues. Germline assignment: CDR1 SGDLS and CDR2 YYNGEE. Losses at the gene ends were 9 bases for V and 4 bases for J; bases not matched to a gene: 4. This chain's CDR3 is CAKWTGGNQPQHF. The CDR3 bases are TGTGCCAAATGGACAGGGGGAAATCAGCCCCAGCATTTT.

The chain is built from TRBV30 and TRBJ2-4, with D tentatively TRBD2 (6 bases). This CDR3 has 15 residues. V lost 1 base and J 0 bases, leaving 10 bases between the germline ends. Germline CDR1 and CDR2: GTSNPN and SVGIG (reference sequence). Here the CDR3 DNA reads TGTGCCTGGAGTGGGGCGGGATTAGCCAAAAACATTCAGTACTTC. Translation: CAWSGAGLAKNIQYF.

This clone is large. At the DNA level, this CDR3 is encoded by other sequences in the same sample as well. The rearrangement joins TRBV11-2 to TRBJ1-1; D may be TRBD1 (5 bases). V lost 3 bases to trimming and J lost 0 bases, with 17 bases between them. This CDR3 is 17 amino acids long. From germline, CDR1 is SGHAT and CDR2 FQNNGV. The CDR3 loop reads CASSFARQGVMNTEAFF. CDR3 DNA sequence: TGTGCCAGCAGCTTTGCTCGACAAGGGGTTATGAACACTGAAGCTTTCTTT.

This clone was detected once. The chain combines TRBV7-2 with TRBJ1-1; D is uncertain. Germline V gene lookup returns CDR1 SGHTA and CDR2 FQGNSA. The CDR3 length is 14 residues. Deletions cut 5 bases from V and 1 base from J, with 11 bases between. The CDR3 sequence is CASSPVRGNTEAFF. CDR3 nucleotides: TGTGCCAGCAGCCCGGTGCGGGGGAACACTGAAGCTTTCTTT.

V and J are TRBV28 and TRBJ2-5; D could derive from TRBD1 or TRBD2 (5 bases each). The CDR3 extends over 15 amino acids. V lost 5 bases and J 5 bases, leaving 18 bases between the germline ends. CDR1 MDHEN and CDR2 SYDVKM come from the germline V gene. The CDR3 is CASSIGTSQWETQYF. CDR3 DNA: TGTGCCAGCAGTATAGGGACGTCTCAGTGGGAGACCCAGTACTTC. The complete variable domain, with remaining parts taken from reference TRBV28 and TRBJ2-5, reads DVKVTQSSRYLVKRTGEKVFLECVQDMDHENMFWYRQDPGLGLRLIYFSYDVKMKEKGDIPEGYSVSREKKERFSLILESASTNQTSMYLCASSIGTSQWETQYFGPGTRLLVL.

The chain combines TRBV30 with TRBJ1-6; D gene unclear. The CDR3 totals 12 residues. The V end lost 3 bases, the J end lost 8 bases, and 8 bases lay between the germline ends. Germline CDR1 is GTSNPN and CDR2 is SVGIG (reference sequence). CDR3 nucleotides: TGTGCCTGGAGGCTGGGAGATTCACCCCTCCACTTT. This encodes CAWRLGDSPLHF.

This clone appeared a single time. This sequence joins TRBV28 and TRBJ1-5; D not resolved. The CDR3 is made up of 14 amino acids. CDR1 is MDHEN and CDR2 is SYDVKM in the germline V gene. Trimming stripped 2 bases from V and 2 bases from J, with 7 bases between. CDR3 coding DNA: TGTGCCAGCAGTTTAACATGGGGCAATCAGCCCCAGCATTTT. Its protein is CASSLTWGNQPQHF.

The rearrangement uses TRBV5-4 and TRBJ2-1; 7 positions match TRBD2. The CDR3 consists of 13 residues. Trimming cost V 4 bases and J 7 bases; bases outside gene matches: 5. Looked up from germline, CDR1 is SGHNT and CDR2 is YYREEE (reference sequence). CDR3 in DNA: TGTGCCAGCAGCCGGGGGGAGGTGAATGAGCAGTTCTTC. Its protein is CASSRGEVNEQFF.

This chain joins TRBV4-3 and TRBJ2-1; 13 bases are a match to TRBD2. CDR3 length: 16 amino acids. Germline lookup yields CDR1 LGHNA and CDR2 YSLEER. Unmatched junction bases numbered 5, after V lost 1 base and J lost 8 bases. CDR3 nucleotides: TGCGCCAGCAGCCAAGGACTAGCGGGAGGCCGGGATGAGCAGTTCTTC. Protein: CASSQGLAGGRDEQFF.

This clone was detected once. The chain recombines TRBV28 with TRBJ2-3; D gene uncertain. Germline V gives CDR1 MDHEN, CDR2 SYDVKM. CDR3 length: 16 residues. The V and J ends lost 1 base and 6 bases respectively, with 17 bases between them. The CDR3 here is CASSLFFGPAVDTQYF. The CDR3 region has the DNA TGTGCCAGCAGTTTATTTTTCGGTCCAGCCGTGGATACGCAGTATTTT.

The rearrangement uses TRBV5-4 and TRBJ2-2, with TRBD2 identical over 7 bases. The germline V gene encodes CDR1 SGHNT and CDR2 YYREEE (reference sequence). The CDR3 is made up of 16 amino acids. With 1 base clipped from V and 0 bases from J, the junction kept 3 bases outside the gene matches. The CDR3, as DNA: TGTGCCAGCAGCTTGTATAGCGGGTCGAACACCGGGGAGCTGTTTTTT. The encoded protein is CASSLYSGSNTGELFF. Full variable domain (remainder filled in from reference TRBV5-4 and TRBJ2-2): ETGVTQSPTHLIKTRGQQVTLRCSSQSGHNTVSWYQQALGQGPQFIFQYYREEENGRGNFPPRFSGLQFPNYSSELNVNALELDDSALYLCASSLYSGSNTGELFFGEGSRLTVL.

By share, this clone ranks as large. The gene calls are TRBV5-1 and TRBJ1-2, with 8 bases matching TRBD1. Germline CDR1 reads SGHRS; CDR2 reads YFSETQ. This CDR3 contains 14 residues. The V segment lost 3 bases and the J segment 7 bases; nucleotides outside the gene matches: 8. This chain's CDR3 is CASSSRTGKTGYTF. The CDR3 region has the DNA TGCGCCAGCAGCTCCCGGACAGGGAAGACTGGCTACACCTTC.

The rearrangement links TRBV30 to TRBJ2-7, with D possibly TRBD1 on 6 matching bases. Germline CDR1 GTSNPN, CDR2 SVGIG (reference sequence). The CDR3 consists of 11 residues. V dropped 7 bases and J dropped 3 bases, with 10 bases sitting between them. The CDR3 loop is CASMTGYEQYF. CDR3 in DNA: TGTGCCTCCATGACAGGCTACGAGCAGTACTTC.

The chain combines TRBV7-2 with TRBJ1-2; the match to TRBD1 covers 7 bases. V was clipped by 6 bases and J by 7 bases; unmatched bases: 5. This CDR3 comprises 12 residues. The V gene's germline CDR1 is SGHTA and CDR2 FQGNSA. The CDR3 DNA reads TGTGCCAGCAGTGGGACAGAGGTTGGCTACACCTTC. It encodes CASSGTEVGYTF. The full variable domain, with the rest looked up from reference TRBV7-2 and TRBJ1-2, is GAGVSQSPSNKVTEKGKDVELRCDPISGHTALYWYRQSLGQGLEFLIYFQGNSAPDKSGLPSDRFSAERTGGSVSTLTIQRTQQEDSAVYLCASSGTEVGYTFGSGTRLTVV.

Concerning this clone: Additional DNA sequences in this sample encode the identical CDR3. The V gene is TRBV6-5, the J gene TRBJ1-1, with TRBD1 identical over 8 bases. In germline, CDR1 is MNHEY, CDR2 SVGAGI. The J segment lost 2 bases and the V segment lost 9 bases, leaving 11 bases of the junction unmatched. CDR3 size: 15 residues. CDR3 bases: TGTGCCAGTACTGTCGCACAGGGGGGTAACACTGAAGCTTTCTTT. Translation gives CASTVAQGGNTEAFF.

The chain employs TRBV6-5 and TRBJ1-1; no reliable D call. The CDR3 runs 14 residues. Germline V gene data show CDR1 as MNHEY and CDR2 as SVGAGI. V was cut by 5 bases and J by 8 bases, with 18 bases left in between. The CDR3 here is CASSGVNRILEAFF. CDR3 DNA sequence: TGTGCCAGCAGTGGGGTCAACAGAATATTGGAAGCTTTCTTT.

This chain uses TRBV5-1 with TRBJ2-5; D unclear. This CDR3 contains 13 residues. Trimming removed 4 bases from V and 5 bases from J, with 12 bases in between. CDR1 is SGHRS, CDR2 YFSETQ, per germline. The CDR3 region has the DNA TGCGCCAGCAGCGTGGCAGGTACCGAGACCCAGTACTTC. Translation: CASSVAGTETQYF.

CDR3 DNA: TGTGCCAGCAGCTTAAGGGCGGGGACTGGGGAGCTGTTTTTT. Protein: CASSLRAGTGELFF. V and J are TRBV11-3 and TRBJ2-2, with D perhaps TRBD2 (6 bases). Trimming left V 2 bases short and J 8 bases short, with 12 bases between. Germline V CDR1 and CDR2: SGHNT, YENEEA. The CDR3 spans 14 residues.

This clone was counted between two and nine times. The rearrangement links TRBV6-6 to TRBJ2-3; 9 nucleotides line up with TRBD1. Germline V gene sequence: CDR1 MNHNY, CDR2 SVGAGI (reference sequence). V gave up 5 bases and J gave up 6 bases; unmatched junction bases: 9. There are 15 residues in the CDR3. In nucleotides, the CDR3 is TGTGCCAGCAGTACACCGGGACAGGGTAGTGATACGCAGTATTTT. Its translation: CASSTPGQGSDTQYF.

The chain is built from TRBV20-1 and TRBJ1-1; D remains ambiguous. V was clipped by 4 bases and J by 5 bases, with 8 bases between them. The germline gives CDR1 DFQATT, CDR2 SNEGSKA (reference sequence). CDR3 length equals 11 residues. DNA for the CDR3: TGCAGTGCTAAACGGGGTACTGAAGCTTTCTTT. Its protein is CSAKRGTEAFF.

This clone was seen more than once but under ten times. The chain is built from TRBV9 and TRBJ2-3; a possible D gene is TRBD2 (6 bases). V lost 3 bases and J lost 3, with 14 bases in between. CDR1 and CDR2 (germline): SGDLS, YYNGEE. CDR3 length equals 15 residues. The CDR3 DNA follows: TGTGCCAGCAGCGATAGCGGAGGATGGACAGATACGCAGTATTTT. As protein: CASSDSGGWTDTQYF.